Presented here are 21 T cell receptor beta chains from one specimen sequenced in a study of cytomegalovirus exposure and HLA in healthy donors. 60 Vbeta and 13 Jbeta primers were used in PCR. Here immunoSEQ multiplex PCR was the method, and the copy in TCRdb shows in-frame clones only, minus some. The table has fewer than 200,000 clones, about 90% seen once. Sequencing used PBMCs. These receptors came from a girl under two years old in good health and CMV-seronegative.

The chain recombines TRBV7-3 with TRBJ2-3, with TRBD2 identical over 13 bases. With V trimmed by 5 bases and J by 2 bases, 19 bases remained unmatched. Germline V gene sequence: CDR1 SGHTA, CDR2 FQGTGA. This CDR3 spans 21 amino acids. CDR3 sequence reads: CASSQSPPPGLAGLSTDTQYF. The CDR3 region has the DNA TGTGCCAGCAGCCAATCCCCTCCCCCGGGACTAGCGGGACTTTCCACAGATACGCAGTATTTT.

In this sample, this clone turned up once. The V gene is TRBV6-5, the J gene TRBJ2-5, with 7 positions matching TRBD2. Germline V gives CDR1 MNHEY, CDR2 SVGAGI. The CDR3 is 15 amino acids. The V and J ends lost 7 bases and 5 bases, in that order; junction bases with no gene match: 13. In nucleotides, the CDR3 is TGTGCCAGCAAACGAACGGGGAGGGGATTGGAGACCCAGTACTTC. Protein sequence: CASKRTGRGLETQYF.

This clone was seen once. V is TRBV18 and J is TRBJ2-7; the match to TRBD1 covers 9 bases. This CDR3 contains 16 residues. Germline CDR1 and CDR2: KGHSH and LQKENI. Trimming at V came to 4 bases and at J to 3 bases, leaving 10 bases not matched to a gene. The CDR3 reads CASSQTTGQGSYEQYF. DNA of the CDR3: TGTGCCAGCTCACAGACCACGGGACAGGGAAGCTACGAGCAGTACTTC.

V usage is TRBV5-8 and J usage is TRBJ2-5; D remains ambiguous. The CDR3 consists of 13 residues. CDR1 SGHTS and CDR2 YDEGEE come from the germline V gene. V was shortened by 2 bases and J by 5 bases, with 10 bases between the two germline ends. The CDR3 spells CASSFVFVETQYF. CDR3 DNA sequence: TGTGCCAGCAGCTTCGTTTTTGTCGAGACCCAGTACTTC.

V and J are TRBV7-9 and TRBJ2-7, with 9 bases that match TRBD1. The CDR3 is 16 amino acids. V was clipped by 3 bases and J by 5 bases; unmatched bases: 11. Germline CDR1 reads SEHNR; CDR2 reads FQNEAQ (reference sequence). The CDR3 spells CASSFWGQGVSNEQYF. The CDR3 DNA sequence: TGTGCCAGCAGCTTTTGGGGACAGGGAGTCTCAAACGAGCAGTACTTC.

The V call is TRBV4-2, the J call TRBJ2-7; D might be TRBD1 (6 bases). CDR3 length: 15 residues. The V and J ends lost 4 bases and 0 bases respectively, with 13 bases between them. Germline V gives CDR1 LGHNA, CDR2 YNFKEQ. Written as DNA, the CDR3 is TGTGCCAGCAGCCTAACAGGGTCTCCCTCCTACGAGCAGTACTTC. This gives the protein CASSLTGSPSYEQYF.

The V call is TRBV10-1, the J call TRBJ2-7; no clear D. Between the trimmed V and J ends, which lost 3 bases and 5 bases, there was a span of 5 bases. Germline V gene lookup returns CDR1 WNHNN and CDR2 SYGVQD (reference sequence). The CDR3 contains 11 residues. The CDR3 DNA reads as TGCGCCAGCAGTGACAGAAACGAGCAGTACTTC. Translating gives CASSDRNEQYF.

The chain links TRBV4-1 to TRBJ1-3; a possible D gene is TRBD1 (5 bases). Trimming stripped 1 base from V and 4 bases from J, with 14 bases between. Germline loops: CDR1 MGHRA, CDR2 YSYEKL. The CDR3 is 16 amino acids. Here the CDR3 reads CASSQGRGGSGNTIYF. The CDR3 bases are TGCGCCAGCAGCCAAGGCCGGGGGGGATCCGGAAACACCATATATTTT.

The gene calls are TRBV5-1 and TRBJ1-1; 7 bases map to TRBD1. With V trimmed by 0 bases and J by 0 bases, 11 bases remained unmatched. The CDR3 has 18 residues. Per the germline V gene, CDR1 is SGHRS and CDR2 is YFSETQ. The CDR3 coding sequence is TGCGCCAGCAGCTTGGTAGGGGGCGAGGGCCTAATGAACACTGAAGCTTTCTTT. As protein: CASSLVGGEGLMNTEAFF. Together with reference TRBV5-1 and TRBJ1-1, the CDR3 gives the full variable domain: KAGVTQTPRYLIKTRGQQVTLSCSPISGHRSVSWYQQTPGQGLQFLFEYFSETQRNKGNFPGRFSGRQFSNSRSEMNVSTLELGDSALYLCASSLVGGEGLMNTEAFFGQGTRLTVV.

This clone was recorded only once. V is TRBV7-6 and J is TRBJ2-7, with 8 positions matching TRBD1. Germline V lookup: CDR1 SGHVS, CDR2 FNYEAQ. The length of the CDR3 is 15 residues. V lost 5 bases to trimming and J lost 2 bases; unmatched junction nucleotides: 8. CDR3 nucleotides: TGTGCCAGCAGCCTACTAGGGGGACAGGCCTACGAGCAGTACTTC. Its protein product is CASSLLGGQAYEQYF.

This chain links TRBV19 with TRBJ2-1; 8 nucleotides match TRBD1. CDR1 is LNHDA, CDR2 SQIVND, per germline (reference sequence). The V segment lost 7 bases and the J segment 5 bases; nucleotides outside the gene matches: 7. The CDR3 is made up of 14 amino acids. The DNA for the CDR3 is TGTGCCAGTATTGCCGGGACAGGCGACAATGAGCAGTTCTTC. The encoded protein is CASIAGTGDNEQFF.

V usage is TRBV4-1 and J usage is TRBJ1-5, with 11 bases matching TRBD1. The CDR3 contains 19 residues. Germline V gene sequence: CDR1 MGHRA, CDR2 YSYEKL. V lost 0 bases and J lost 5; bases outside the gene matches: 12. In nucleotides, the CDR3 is TGCGCCAGCAGCCAAGAGACAACCGGGACAGGGGGATTTTATCAGCCCCAGCATTTT. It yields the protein CASSQETTGTGGFYQPQHF.

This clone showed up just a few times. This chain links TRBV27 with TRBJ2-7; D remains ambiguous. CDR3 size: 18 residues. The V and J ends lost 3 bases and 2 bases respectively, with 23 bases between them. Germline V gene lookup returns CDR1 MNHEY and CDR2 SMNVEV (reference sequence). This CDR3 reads CASSLSIRRLSTTYEQYF. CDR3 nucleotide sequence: TGTGCCAGCAGTTTGAGCATACGCAGGCTCTCCACAACCTACGAGCAGTACTTC.

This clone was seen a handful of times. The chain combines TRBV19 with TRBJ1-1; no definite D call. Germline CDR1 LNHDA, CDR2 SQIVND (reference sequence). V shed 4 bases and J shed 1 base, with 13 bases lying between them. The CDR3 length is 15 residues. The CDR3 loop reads CASSTSSLQNTEAFF. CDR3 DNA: TGTGCCAGTAGTACATCAAGCCTTCAGAACACTGAAGCTTTCTTT.

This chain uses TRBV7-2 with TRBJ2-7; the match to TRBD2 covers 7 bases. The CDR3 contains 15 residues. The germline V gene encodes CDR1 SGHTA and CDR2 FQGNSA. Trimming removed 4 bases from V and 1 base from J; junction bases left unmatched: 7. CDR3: CASSYGPAGSYEQYF. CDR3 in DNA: TGTGCCAGCAGCTACGGACCAGCGGGGTCCTACGAGCAGTACTTC.

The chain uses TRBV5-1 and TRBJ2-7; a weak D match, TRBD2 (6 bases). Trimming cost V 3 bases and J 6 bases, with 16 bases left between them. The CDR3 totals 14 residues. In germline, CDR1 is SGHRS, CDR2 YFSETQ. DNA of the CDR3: TGCGCCAGCAGCTCTAGCGAAGCCGGTTCCGAGCAGTACTTC. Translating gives CASSSSEAGSEQYF.

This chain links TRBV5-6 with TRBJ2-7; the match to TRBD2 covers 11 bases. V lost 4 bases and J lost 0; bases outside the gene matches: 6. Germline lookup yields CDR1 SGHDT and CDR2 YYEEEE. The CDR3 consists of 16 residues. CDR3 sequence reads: CASSQRTSGRSYEQYF. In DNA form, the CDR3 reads TGTGCCAGCAGCCAAAGGACTAGCGGGCGCTCCTACGAGCAGTACTTC.

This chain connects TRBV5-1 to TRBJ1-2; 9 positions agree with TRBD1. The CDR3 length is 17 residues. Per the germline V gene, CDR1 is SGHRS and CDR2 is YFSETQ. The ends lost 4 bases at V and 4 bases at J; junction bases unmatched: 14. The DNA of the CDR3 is TGCGCCAGCAGCCCCGGATCTAGGACAGGGGCTGGCTATGGCTACACCTTC. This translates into CASSPGSRTGAGYGYTF. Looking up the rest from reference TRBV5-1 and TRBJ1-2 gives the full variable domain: KAGVTQTPRYLIKTRGQQVTLSCSPISGHRSVSWYQQTPGQGLQFLFEYFSETQRNKGNFPGRFSGRQFSNSRSEMNVSTLELGDSALYLCASSPGSRTGAGYGYTFGSGTRLTVV.

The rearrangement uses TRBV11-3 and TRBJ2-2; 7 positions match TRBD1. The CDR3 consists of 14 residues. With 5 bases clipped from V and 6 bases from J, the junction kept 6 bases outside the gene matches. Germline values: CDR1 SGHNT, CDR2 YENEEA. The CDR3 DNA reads TGTGCCAGCAGCCCACAGGGGACCCCCGGGGAGCTGTTTTTT. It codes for CASSPQGTPGELFF. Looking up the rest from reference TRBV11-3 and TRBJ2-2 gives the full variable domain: EAGVVQSPRYKIIEKKQPVAFWCNPISGHNTLYWYLQNLGQGPELLIRYENEEAVDDSQLPKDRFSAERLKGVDSTLKIQPAELGDSAVYLCASSPQGTPGELFFGEGSRLTVL.

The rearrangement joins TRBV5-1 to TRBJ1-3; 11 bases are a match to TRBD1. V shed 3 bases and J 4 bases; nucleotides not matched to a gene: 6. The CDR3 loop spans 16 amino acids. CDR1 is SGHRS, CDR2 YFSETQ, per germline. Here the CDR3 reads CASSSGQGAWGNTIYF. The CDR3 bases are TGCGCCAGCAGCTCAGGACAGGGGGCCTGGGGAAACACCATATATTTT.

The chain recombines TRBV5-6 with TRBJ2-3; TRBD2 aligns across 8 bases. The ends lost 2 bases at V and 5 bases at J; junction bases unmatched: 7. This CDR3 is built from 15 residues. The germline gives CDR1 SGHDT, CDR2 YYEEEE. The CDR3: CASSLTGGLQDTQYF. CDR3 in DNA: TGTGCCAGCAGCTTAACGGGAGGGTTGCAAGATACGCAGTATTTT.